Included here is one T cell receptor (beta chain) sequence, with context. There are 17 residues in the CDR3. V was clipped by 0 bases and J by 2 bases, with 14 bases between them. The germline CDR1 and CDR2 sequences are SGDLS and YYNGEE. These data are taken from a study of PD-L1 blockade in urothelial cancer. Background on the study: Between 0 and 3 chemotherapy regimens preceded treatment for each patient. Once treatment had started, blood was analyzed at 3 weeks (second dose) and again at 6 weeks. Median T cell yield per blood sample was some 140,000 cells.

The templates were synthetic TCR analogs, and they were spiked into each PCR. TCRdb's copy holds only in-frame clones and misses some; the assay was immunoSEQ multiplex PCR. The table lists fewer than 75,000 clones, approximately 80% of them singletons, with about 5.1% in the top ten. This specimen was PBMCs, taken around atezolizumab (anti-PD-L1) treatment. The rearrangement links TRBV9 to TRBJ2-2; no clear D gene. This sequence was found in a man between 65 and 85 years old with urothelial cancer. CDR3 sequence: CASSVATQVRNTGELFF. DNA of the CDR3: TGTGCCAGCAGCGTAGCTACCCAGGTCCGTAACACCGGGGAGCTGTTTTTT.